Below are 2 T cell receptor beta chains sequenced from a single sample in a study of T cell repertoires in cytomegalovirus infection. What these receptors recognize is not known. TCRdb used MiXCR to reprocess the reads, holding one entry per CDR3 protein. The sample has under 120,000 distinct CDR3 sequences, under 45% seen once. The sample in question was CD8+ T cells from cultured PBMCs, obtained from culture after CMV antigen stimulation. The receptor source for this set is a human donor in good health (CMV status not recorded). Some clones in this sample may be carry-over from other donors' samples.

V usage is TRBV6-1 and J usage is TRBJ2-7, with D possibly TRBD1 on 5 matching bases. Per the germline V gene, CDR1 is MNHNS and CDR2 is SASEGT. Deletions cut 0 bases from V and 0 bases from J, with 12 bases between. The CDR3 consists of 16 residues. The CDR3 region has the DNA TGTGCCAGCAGTGAAGCGCCGACAGTTCCCTCCTACGAGCAGTACTTC. Protein: CASSEAPTVPSYEQYF.

This clonotype was found a few times. The rearrangement joins TRBV6-5 to TRBJ1-2, with a weak D call TRBD1 (6 bases). The CDR3 contains 15 residues. The germline gives CDR1 MNHEY, CDR2 SVGAGI. Trimming removed 0 bases from V and 8 bases from J, with 16 bases in between. This chain's CDR3 is CASSYSGGRGPGYTF. The CDR3 coding sequence is TGTGCCAGCAGTTACTCGGGAGGCAGGGGTCCGGGCTACACCTTC.